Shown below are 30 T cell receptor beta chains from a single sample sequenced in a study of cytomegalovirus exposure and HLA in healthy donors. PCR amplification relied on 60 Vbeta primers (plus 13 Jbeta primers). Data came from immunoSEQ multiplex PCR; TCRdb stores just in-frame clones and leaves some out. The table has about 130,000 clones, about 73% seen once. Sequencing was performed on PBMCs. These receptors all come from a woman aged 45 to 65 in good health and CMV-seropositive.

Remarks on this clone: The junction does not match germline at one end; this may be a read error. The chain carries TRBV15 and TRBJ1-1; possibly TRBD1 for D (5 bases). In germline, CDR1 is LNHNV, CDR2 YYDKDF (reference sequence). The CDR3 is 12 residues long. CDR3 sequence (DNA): TGTGCCACCAGCAGAGATGGGGGACTGGTTTCATGG. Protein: CATSRDGGLVSW. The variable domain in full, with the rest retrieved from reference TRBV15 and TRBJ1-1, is DAMVIQNPRYQVTQFGKPVTLSCSQTLNHNVMYWYQQKSSQAPKLLFHYYDKDFNNEADTPDNFQSRRPNTSFCFLDIRSPGLGDTAMYLCATSRDGGLVSWGQGTRLTVV.

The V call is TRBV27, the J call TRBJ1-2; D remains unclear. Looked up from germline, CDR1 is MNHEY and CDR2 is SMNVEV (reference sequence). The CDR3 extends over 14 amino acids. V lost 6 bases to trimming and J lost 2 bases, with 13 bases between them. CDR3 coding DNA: TGTGCCAGCAGGCGGGTGGACCGCAACTATGGCTACACCTTC. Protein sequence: CASRRVDRNYGYTF.

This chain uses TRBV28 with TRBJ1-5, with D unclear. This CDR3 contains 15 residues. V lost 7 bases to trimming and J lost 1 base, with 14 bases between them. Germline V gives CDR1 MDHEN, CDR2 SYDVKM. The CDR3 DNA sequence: TGTGCCAGCACCCCAGGAGGGCCGAGCAATCAGCCCCAGCATTTT. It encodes CASTPGGPSNQPQHF.

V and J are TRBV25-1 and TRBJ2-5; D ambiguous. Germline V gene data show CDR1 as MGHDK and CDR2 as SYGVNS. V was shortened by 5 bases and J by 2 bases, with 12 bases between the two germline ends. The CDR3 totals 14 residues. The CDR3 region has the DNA TGTGCCAGCAGTCTCCCAGGTACTCAAGAGACCCAGTACTTC. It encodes CASSLPGTQETQYF.

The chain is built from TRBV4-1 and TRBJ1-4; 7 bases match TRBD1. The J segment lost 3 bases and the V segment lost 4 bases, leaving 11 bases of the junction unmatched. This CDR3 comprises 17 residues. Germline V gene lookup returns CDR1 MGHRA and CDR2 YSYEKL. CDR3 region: CASSPHGTAPSNEKLFF. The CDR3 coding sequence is TGCGCCAGCAGCCCTCATGGGACAGCCCCTTCTAATGAAAAACTGTTTTTT.

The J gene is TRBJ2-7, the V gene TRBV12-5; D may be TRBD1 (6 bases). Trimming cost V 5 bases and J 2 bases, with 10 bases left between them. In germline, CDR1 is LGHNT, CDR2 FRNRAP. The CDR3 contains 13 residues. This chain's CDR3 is CASGQGSTYEQYF. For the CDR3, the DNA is TGTGCTAGTGGTCAGGGGTCCACCTACGAGCAGTACTTC.

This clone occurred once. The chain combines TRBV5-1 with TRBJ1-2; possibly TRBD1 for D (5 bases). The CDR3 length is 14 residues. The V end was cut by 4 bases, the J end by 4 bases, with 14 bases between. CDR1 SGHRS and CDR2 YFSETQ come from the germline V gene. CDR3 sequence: CASSGWGSIYGYTF. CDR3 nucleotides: TGCGCCAGCAGCGGGTGGGGCAGTATCTATGGCTACACCTTC. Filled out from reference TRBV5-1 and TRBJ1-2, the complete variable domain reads KAGVTQTPRYLIKTRGQQVTLSCSPISGHRSVSWYQQTPGQGLQFLFEYFSETQRNKGNFPGRFSGRQFSNSRSEMNVSTLELGDSALYLCASSGWGSIYGYTFGSGTRLTVV.

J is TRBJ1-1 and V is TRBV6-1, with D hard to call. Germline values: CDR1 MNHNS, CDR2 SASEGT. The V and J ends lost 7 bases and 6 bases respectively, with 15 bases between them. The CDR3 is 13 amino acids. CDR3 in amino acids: CASTISLRAEAFF. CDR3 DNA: TGTGCCAGCACCATAAGTTTGAGGGCTGAAGCTTTCTTT.

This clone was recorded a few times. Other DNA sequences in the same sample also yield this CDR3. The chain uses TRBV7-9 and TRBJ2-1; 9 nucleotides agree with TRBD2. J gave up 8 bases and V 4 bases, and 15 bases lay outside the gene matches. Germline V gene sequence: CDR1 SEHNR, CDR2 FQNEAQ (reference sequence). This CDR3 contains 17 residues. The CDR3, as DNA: TGTGCCAGCAGCTCTTTCCTCGGGGCTAGCGGGGTTCATGAGCAGTTCTTC. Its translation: CASSSFLGASGVHEQFF.

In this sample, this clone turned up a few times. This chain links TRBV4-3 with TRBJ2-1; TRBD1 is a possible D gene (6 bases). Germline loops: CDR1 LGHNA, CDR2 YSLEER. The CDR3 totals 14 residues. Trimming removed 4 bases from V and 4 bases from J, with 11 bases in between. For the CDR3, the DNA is TGCGCCAGCAGCCCTCAAGGGGGTTACAATGAGCAGTTCTTC. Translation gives CASSPQGGYNEQFF.

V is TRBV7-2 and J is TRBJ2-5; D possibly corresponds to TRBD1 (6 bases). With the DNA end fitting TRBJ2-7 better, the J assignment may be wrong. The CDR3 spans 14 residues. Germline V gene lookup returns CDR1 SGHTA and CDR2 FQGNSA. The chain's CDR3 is CASSLQQGPYEQYF. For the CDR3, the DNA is TGTGCCAGCAGCTTGCAGCAGGGGCCCTACGAGCAGTACTTC.

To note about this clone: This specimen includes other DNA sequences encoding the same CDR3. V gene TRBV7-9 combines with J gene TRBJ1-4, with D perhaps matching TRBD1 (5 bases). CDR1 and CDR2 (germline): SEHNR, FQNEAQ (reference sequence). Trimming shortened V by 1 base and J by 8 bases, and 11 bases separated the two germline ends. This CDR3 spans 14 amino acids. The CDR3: CASSLVGAGEKLFF. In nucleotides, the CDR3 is TGTGCCAGCAGCTTAGTGGGCGCAGGGGAAAAACTGTTTTTT.

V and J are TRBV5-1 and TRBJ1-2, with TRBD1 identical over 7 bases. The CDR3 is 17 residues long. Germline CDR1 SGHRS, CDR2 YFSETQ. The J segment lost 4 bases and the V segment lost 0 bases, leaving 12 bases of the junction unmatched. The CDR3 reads CASSLGFIGQVGYGYTF. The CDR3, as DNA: TGCGCCAGCAGCTTGGGATTTATTGGACAGGTGGGCTATGGCTACACCTTC.

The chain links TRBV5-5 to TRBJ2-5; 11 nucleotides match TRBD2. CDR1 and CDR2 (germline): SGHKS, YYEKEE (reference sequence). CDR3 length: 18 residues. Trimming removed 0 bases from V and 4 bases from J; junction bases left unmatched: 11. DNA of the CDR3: TGTGCCAGCAGCTTGGCAGTAGCGGGGGGGCCTGGTAGAGAGACCCAGTACTTC. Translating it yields CASSLAVAGGPGRETQYF.

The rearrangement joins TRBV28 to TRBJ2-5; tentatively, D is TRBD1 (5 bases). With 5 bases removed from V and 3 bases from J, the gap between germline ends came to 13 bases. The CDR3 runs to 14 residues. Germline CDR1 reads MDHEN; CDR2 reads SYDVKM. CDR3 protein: CASSLQGTKETQYF. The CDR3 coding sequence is TGTGCCAGCAGTCTTCAGGGAACCAAAGAGACCCAGTACTTC.

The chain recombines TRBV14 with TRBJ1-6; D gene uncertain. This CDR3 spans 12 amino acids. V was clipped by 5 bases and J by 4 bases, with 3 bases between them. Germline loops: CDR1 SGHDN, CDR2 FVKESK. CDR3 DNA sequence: TGTGCCAGCAGCTCGTATAATTCACCCCTCCACTTT. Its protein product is CASSSYNSPLHF.

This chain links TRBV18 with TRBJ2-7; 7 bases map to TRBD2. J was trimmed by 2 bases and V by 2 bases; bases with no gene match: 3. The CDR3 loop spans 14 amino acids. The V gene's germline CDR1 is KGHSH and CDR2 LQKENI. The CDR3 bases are TGTGCCAGCTCACCAGGACTAGGAGCCTACGAGCAGTACTTC. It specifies CASSPGLGAYEQYF.

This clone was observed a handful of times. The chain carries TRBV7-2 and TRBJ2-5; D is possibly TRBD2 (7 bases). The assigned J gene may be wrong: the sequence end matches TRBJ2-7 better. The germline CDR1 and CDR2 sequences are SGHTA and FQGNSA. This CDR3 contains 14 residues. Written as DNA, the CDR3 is TGTGCCAGCAGCTTTTTACAGGGAGGGTACGAGCAGTACTTC. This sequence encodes CASSFLQGGYEQYF.

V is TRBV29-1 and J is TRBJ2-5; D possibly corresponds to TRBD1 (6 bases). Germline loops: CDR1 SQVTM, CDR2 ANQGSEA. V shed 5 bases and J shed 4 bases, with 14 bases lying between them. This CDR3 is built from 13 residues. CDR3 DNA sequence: TGCAGCGTTACAGGGCCTCTCCTAGAGACCCAGTACTTC. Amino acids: CSVTGPLLETQYF.

CDR3 nucleotide sequence: TGTGCCAGCACCCAGGGGACCGTCTCCTACGAGCAGTACTTC. Protein product: CASTQGTVSYEQYF. The gene calls are TRBV6-1 and TRBJ2-7; D is perhaps TRBD1 (6 bases). V gave up 7 bases and J gave up 0 bases, with 13 bases separating them. CDR3 length: 14 amino acids. Germline values: CDR1 MNHNS, CDR2 SASEGT.

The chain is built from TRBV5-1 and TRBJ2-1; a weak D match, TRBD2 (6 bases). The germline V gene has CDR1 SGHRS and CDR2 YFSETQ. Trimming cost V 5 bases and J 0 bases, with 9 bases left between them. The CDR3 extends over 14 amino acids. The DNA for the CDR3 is TGCGCCAGCAGTACTAGCAGCTCCTACAATGAGCAGTTCTTC. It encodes CASSTSSSYNEQFF. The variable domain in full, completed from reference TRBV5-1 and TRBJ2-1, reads KAGVTQTPRYLIKTRGQQVTLSCSPISGHRSVSWYQQTPGQGLQFLFEYFSETQRNKGNFPGRFSGRQFSNSRSEMNVSTLELGDSALYLCASSTSSSYNEQFFGPGTRLTVL.

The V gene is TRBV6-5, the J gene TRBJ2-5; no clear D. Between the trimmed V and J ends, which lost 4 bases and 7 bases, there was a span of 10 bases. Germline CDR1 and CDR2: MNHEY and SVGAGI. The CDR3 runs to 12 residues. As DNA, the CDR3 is TGTGCCAGCAGTTCGAACGGCGGGACCCAGTACTTC. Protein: CASSSNGGTQYF.

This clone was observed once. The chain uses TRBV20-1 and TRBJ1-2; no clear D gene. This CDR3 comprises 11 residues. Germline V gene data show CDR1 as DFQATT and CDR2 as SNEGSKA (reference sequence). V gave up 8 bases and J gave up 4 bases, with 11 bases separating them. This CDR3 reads CSPPLRYGYTF. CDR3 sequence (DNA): TGCAGTCCCCCACTACGCTATGGCTACACCTTC.

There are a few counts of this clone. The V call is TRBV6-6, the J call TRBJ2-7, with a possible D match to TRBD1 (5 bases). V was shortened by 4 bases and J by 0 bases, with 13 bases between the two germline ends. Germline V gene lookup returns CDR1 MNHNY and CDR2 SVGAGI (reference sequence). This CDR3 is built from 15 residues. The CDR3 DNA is TGTGCCAGCAGTTGGCAGGCAGGGCCCTCCTACGAGCAGTACTTC. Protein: CASSWQAGPSYEQYF.

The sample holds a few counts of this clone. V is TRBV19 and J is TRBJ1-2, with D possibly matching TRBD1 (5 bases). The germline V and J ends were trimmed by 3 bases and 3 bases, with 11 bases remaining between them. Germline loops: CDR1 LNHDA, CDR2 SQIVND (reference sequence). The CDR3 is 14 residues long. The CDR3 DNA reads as TGTGCCAGTAGTATGACAGTTGGGGACTATGGCTACACCTTC. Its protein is CASSMTVGDYGYTF.

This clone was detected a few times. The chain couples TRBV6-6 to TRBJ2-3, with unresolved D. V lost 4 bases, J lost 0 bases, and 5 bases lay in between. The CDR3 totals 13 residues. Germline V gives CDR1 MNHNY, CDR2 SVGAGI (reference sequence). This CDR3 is CASSSPSTDTQYF. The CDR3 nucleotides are TGTGCCAGCAGTTCTCCTAGCACAGATACGCAGTATTTT.

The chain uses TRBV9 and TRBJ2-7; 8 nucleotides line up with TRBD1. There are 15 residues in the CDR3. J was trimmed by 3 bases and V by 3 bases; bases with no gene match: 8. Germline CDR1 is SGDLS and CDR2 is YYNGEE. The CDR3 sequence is CASSGGQVAFYEQYF. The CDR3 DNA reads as TGTGCCAGCAGCGGGGGACAGGTCGCTTTCTACGAGCAGTACTTC.

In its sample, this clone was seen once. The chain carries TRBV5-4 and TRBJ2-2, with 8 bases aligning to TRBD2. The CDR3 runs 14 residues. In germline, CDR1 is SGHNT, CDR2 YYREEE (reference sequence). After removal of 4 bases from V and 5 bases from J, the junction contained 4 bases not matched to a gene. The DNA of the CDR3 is TGTGCCAGCAGCCCAAGCGGGGGAACCGGGGAGCTGTTTTTT. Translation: CASSPSGGTGELFF.

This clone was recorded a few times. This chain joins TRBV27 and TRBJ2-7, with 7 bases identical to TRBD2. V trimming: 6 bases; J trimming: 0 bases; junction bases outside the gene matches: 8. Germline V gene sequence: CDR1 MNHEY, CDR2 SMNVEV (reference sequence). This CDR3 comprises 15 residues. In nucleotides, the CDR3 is TGTGCCAGCAGCCTGACTAGCCACAGCTCCTACGAGCAGTACTTC. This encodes CASSLTSHSSYEQYF.

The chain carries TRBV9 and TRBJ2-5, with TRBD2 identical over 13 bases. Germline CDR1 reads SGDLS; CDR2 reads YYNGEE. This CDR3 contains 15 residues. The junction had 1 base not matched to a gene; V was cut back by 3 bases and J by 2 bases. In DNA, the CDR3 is TGTGCCAGCAGCGCGGGACTAGCGGGGCAAGAGACCCAGTACTTC. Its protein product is CASSAGLAGQETQYF.